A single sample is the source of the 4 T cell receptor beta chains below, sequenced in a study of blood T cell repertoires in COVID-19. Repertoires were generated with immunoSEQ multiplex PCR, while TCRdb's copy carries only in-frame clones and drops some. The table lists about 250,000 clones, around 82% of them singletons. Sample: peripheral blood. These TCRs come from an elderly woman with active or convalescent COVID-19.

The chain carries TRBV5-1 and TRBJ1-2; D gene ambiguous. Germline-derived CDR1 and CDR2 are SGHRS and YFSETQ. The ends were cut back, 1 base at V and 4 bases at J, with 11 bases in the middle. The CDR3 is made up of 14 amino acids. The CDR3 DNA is TGCGCCAGCAGCTTGTACACAGAATCCTATGGCTACACCTTC. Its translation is CASSLYTESYGYTF.

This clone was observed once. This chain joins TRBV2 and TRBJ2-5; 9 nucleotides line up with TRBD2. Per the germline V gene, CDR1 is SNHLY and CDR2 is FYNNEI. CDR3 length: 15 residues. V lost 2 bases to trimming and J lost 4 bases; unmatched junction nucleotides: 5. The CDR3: CASSESGLALETQYF. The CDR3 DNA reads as TGTGCCAGCAGTGAATCTGGACTAGCGTTAGAGACCCAGTACTTC.

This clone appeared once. CDR3 loop: CASSLEGKTSDGYTF. The DNA of the CDR3 is TGCGCCAGCAGCTTGGAGGGGAAGACTTCGGATGGCTACACCTTC. The chain couples TRBV5-1 to TRBJ1-2, with a weak D call TRBD1 (5 bases). The CDR3 consists of 15 residues. V was cut by 0 bases and J by 6 bases, with 15 bases left in between. The germline gives CDR1 SGHRS, CDR2 YFSETQ.

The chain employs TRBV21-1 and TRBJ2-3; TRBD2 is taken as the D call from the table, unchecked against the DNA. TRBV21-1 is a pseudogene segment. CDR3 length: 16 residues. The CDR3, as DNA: TGTGCCAGCAGCCCCGGGACTAGCGTTAGCACAGATACGCAGTATTTT. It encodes CASSPGTSVSTDTQYF.